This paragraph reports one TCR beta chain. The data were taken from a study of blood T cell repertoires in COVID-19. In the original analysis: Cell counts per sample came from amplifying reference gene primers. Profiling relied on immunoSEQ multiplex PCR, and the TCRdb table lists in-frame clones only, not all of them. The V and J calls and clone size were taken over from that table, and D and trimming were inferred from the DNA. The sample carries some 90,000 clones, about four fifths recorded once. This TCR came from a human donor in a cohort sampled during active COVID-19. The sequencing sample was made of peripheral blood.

The CDR3 here is CASRKGARANEKLFF. The CDR3 bases are TGTGCCAGCAGAAAGGGGGCGCGGGCTAATGAAAAACTGTTTTTT. The chain employs TRBV28 and TRBJ1-4, with 7 positions matching TRBD1. Trimming cost V 6 bases and J 3 bases; bases outside gene matches: 7. This CDR3 contains 15 residues. Germline loops: CDR1 MDHEN, CDR2 SYDVKM. The full variable domain, its missing parts supplied by reference TRBV28 and TRBJ1-4, is DVKVTQSSRYLVKRTGEKVFLECVQDMDHENMFWYRQDPGLGLRLIYFSYDVKMKEKGDIPEGYSVSREKKERFSLILESASTNQTSMYLCASRKGARANEKLFFGSGTQLSVL.